These 25 T cell receptor beta chains were all obtained from the same sample, sequenced in a study of shared T cell receptors in the human thymus. Profiled with immunoSEQ multiplex PCR; TCRdb holds only in-frame clones, not every one. The table shows some 660,000 clones, with 80% to 90% occurring only once. These records were also assigned to another study, of human thymus T cells.

Source material: thymocytes. The receptors here all came from a boy in the first two years of life with a congenital heart defect.

This chain uses TRBV7-9 with TRBJ1-2; the match to TRBD1 covers 11 bases. Germline CDR1 and CDR2: SEHNR and FQNEAQ (reference sequence). V lost 5 bases and J lost 6; bases outside the gene matches: 8. This CDR3 is 15 amino acids long. CDR3 coding DNA: TGTGCCAGCAGCCTTGGACAGGGGGCGGTCAATGGCTACACCTTC. This encodes CASSLGQGAVNGYTF.

This rearrangement joins TRBV5-6 to TRBJ2-7; 7 bases are shared with TRBD1. The trim removed 0 bases at V and 2 bases at J, leaving 17 bases unmatched. This CDR3 spans 19 amino acids. Germline V gene sequence: CDR1 SGHDT, CDR2 YYEEEE. The CDR3 region has the DNA TGTGCCAGCAGCTTGGAGTCCCGGGACAGTGGCGCTGGGGCCTACGAGCAGTACTTC. Encoded protein: CASSLESRDSGAGAYEQYF.

This clone has a single count. This chain connects TRBV19 to TRBJ1-5; possible D gene TRBD1, 5 bases. The CDR3 is 14 residues long. Germline CDR1 is LNHDA and CDR2 is SQIVND (reference sequence). V was clipped by 7 bases and J by 0 bases, with 10 bases between them. The CDR3 DNA sequence: TGTGCCAGTACCCAGGGTTATAGCAATCAGCCCCAGCATTTT. Translated, it gives CASTQGYSNQPQHF.

The CDR3 protein is CASSWAGGQETQYF. The CDR3 nucleotides are TGTGCCAGTAGTTGGGCGGGCGGTCAAGAGACCCAGTACTTC. The V call is TRBV19, the J call TRBJ2-5, with D maybe TRBD2 (5 bases). Germline V gene lookup returns CDR1 LNHDA and CDR2 SQIVND (reference sequence). V was trimmed by 5 bases and J by 2 bases, leaving 12 bases between them. The CDR3 covers 14 residues.

This clone has a handful of counts. V usage is TRBV5-6 and J usage is TRBJ2-1; no firm D call. Looked up from germline, CDR1 is SGHDT and CDR2 is YYEEEE. V was shortened by 0 bases and J by 6 bases, with 13 bases between the two germline ends. This CDR3 contains 15 residues. The CDR3 is CASSLGVSSSNEQFF. Here the CDR3 DNA reads TGTGCCAGCAGCTTGGGGGTGAGTTCTAGCAATGAGCAGTTCTTC.

The CDR3: CASSEEQGGTPLYEQYF. The CDR3 nucleotides read TGTGCCAGCAGTGAAGAACAAGGCGGGACCCCTTTATACGAGCAGTACTTC. V is TRBV6-1 and J is TRBJ2-7; TRBD2 is a possible D gene (6 bases). Germline V gene sequence: CDR1 MNHNS, CDR2 SASEGT. CDR3 length: 17 amino acids. The germline V and J ends were trimmed by 1 base and 4 bases, with 20 bases remaining between them.

The chain employs TRBV4-1 and TRBJ2-3; D is undetermined. CDR3 length: 14 amino acids. Germline V gene lookup returns CDR1 MGHRA and CDR2 YSYEKL. V was cut by 2 bases and J by 3 bases, with 9 bases left in between. CDR3 sequence (DNA): TGCGCCAGCAGCCAACGTCCGAGGACAGATACGCAGTATTTT. This encodes CASSQRPRTDTQYF.

A remark on this clone: At one of its ends the junction is not consistent with the germline gene, which may arise from a read error. The CDR3 region is CASPPGVF. CDR3 in DNA: TGTGCCAGCCCCCCCGGGGTTTTT. The V and J genes are TRBV5-8 and TRBJ1-6; no reliable D call. CDR1 and CDR2 (germline): SGHTS, YDEGEE. This CDR3 comprises 8 residues.

The V gene is TRBV5-5, the J gene TRBJ2-7, with 9 bases aligning to TRBD1. Trimming took 0 bases from V and 5 from J; bases not matched to a gene: 0. This CDR3 has 13 residues. Germline V CDR1 and CDR2: SGHKS, YYEKEE (reference sequence). This chain's CDR3 is CASSLDRGHEQYF. In nucleotides, the CDR3 is TGTGCCAGCAGCTTGGACAGGGGGCACGAGCAGTACTTC.

In its sample, this clone was seen a few times. The chain links TRBV10-3 to TRBJ2-7; D uncertain. Germline V gives CDR1 ENHRY, CDR2 SYGVKD. V was trimmed by 4 bases and J by 2 bases, leaving 12 bases between them. CDR3 length equals 14 residues. This chain's CDR3 is CAISVGGSTYEQYF. CDR3 nucleotides: TGTGCCATCAGTGTTGGCGGATCCACCTACGAGCAGTACTTC.

J is TRBJ2-5 and V is TRBV10-3; D possibly corresponds to TRBD1 (6 bases). This CDR3 comprises 16 residues. Germline V CDR1 and CDR2: ENHRY, SYGVKD. Trimming removed 10 bases at V and 2 bases at J, with 23 bases between. CDR3 amino acids: CATKGPTGSGQETQYF. CDR3 DNA: TGTGCCACCAAGGGGCCGACAGGATCCGGGCAAGAGACCCAGTACTTC.

The genes are TRBV5-8 and TRBJ2-7; 7 positions match TRBD1. The J segment lost 4 bases and the V segment lost 0 bases, leaving 7 bases of the junction unmatched. The CDR3 length is 15 residues. The V gene's germline CDR1 is SGHTS and CDR2 YDEGEE. The CDR3 DNA reads TGTGCCAGCAGCTTGGCCGGGACAGCTGTATACGAGCAGTACTTC. Residues: CASSLAGTAVYEQYF. Combining the CDR3 with reference TRBV5-8 and TRBJ2-7 gives the whole variable domain EAGVTQSPTHLIKTRGQQATLRCSPISGHTSVYWYQQALGLGLQFLLWYDEGEERNRGNFPPRFSGRQFPNYSSELNVNALELEDSALYLCASSLAGTAVYEQYFGPGTRLTVT.

The count of this clone is one. V usage is TRBV27 and J usage is TRBJ2-7; unclear D gene. Per germline, CDR1 MNHEY and CDR2 SMNVEV (reference sequence). This CDR3 is 13 amino acids long. V dropped 3 bases and J dropped 2 bases, with 8 bases sitting between them. CDR3 sequence (DNA): TGTGCCAGCAGTTTTAACAGCCCCTACGAGCAGTACTTC. It encodes CASSFNSPYEQYF.

The rearrangement joins TRBV19 to TRBJ1-6; 7 nucleotides align to TRBD1. The ends lost 3 bases at V and 0 bases at J; junction bases unmatched: 8. The CDR3 is 18 amino acids. Germline loops: CDR1 LNHDA, CDR2 SQIVND (reference sequence). The CDR3 DNA reads TGTGCCAGTAGTATTTCCTCGGGGGACAGCTCCTATAATTCACCCCTCCACTTT. It specifies CASSISSGDSSYNSPLHF.

The rearrangement links TRBV5-1 to TRBJ1-2; 9 bases line up with TRBD1. The ends lost 4 bases at V and 3 bases at J; junction bases unmatched: 13. There are 17 residues in the CDR3. Per germline, CDR1 SGHRS and CDR2 YFSETQ. Written as DNA, the CDR3 is TGCGCCAGCAGCCCTTTTTCCGACAGGGGGGTTGACTATGGCTACACCTTC. It translates to CASSPFSDRGVDYGYTF.

In this sample, this clone turned up once. The rearrangement links TRBV7-6 to TRBJ1-3; D is unclear. CDR1 is SGHVS, CDR2 FNYEAQ, per germline. The CDR3 has 14 amino acids. Trimming left V 8 bases short and J 0 bases short, with 11 bases between. The CDR3 sequence: CASGPGVSGNTIYF. The CDR3 DNA reads TGTGCCAGCGGCCCAGGTGTCTCTGGAAACACCATATATTTT.

In regard to this clone: An end of the junction differs from the germline gene, which may be a read error. Other DNA sequences in the sample encode the same CDR3. This chain connects TRBV6-5 to TRBJ1-1, with D possibly being TRBD1 (6 bases). This CDR3 contains 15 residues. The germline CDR1 and CDR2 sequences are MNHEY and SVGAGI. The CDR3 coding sequence is TGTGCCAGCACCTCTGCGCTGCAGGGGAACACTGAAGCTTTCTTC. This translates into CASTSALQGNTEAFF.

The chain couples TRBV7-6 to TRBJ1-1, with 9 bases that match TRBD1. The CDR3 is 14 residues long. CDR1 SGHVS and CDR2 FNYEAQ come from the germline V gene. V shed 5 bases and J 3 bases; nucleotides not matched to a gene: 4. CDR3 in amino acids: CASSGHRGHTEAFF. The CDR3 DNA reads TGTGCCAGCAGCGGTCACAGGGGGCACACTGAAGCTTTCTTT.

The rearrangement joins TRBV27 to TRBJ1-2; D not certain. The germline V and J ends were trimmed by 0 bases and 8 bases, with 10 bases remaining between them. The germline V gene has CDR1 MNHEY and CDR2 SMNVEV (reference sequence). CDR3 length equals 13 residues. The CDR3 reads CASSLSGWAGYTF. CDR3 sequence (DNA): TGTGCCAGCAGTTTATCGGGTTGGGCGGGCTACACCTTC.

The chain has TRBV7-4 and TRBJ1-2, with no clear D. Trimming took off 5 bases at V and 7 bases at J, with 20 bases between the two ends. Germline lookup yields CDR1 SGHVT and CDR2 SQSDAQ. The length of the CDR3 is 15 residues. The CDR3 sequence: CASSRLSHSLRGYTF. The CDR3 nucleotides are TGTGCCAGCAGCCGGTTATCCCACAGTCTACGTGGCTACACCTTC.

J is TRBJ2-7 and V is TRBV10-2; 8 nucleotides agree with TRBD1. The junction had 13 bases not matched to a gene; V was cut back by 9 bases and J by 9 bases. In germline, CDR1 is WSHSY, CDR2 SAAADI. This CDR3 has 13 amino acids. CDR3 coding DNA: TGCGCCAGTCGACAGGGGTGGTCGGCGGTGCAGTACTTC. It specifies CASRQGWSAVQYF.

The chain employs TRBV27 and TRBJ2-2; a possible D gene is TRBD1 (5 bases). Germline V gene data show CDR1 as MNHEY and CDR2 as SMNVEV (reference sequence). The CDR3 totals 15 residues. V lost 1 base and J 2 bases, leaving 8 bases between the germline ends. DNA of the CDR3: TGTGCCAGCAGTTTATGGGGCGGTAACACCGGGGAGCTGTTTTTT. Its protein is CASSLWGGNTGELFF.

Only one count was recorded for this clone. Other nucleotide sequences from this sample produce the same CDR3. The chain combines TRBV27 with TRBJ1-6; D uncertain. Germline V gene data show CDR1 as MNHEY and CDR2 as SMNVEV (reference sequence). The CDR3 is 15 amino acids. Trimming removed 6 bases from V and 0 bases from J, with 9 bases in between. CDR3 region: CASSRRSSYNSPLHF. Here the CDR3 DNA reads TGTGCCAGCAGCCGGAGAAGCTCCTATAATTCACCCCTCCACTTT.

The chain has TRBV11-2 and TRBJ1-3, with D hard to call. The germline CDR1 and CDR2 sequences are SGHAT and FQNNGV. With 4 bases removed from V and 4 bases from J, the gap between germline ends came to 8 bases. The CDR3 contains 13 residues. The CDR3 DNA reads as TGTGCCAGCAGCTCAATGGAGGGAAACACCATATATTTT. This codes for CASSSMEGNTIYF.

There are a few counts of this clone. The chain combines TRBV5-1 with TRBJ2-3, with 8 bases lining up with TRBD1. Germline assignment: CDR1 SGHRS and CDR2 YFSETQ. V gave up 4 bases and J gave up 5 bases; unmatched junction bases: 9. The CDR3 runs to 15 residues. CDR3 residues: CASSGTGGLGDTQYF. The CDR3 region has the DNA TGCGCCAGCAGCGGAACAGGGGGACTGGGAGATACGCAGTATTTT.